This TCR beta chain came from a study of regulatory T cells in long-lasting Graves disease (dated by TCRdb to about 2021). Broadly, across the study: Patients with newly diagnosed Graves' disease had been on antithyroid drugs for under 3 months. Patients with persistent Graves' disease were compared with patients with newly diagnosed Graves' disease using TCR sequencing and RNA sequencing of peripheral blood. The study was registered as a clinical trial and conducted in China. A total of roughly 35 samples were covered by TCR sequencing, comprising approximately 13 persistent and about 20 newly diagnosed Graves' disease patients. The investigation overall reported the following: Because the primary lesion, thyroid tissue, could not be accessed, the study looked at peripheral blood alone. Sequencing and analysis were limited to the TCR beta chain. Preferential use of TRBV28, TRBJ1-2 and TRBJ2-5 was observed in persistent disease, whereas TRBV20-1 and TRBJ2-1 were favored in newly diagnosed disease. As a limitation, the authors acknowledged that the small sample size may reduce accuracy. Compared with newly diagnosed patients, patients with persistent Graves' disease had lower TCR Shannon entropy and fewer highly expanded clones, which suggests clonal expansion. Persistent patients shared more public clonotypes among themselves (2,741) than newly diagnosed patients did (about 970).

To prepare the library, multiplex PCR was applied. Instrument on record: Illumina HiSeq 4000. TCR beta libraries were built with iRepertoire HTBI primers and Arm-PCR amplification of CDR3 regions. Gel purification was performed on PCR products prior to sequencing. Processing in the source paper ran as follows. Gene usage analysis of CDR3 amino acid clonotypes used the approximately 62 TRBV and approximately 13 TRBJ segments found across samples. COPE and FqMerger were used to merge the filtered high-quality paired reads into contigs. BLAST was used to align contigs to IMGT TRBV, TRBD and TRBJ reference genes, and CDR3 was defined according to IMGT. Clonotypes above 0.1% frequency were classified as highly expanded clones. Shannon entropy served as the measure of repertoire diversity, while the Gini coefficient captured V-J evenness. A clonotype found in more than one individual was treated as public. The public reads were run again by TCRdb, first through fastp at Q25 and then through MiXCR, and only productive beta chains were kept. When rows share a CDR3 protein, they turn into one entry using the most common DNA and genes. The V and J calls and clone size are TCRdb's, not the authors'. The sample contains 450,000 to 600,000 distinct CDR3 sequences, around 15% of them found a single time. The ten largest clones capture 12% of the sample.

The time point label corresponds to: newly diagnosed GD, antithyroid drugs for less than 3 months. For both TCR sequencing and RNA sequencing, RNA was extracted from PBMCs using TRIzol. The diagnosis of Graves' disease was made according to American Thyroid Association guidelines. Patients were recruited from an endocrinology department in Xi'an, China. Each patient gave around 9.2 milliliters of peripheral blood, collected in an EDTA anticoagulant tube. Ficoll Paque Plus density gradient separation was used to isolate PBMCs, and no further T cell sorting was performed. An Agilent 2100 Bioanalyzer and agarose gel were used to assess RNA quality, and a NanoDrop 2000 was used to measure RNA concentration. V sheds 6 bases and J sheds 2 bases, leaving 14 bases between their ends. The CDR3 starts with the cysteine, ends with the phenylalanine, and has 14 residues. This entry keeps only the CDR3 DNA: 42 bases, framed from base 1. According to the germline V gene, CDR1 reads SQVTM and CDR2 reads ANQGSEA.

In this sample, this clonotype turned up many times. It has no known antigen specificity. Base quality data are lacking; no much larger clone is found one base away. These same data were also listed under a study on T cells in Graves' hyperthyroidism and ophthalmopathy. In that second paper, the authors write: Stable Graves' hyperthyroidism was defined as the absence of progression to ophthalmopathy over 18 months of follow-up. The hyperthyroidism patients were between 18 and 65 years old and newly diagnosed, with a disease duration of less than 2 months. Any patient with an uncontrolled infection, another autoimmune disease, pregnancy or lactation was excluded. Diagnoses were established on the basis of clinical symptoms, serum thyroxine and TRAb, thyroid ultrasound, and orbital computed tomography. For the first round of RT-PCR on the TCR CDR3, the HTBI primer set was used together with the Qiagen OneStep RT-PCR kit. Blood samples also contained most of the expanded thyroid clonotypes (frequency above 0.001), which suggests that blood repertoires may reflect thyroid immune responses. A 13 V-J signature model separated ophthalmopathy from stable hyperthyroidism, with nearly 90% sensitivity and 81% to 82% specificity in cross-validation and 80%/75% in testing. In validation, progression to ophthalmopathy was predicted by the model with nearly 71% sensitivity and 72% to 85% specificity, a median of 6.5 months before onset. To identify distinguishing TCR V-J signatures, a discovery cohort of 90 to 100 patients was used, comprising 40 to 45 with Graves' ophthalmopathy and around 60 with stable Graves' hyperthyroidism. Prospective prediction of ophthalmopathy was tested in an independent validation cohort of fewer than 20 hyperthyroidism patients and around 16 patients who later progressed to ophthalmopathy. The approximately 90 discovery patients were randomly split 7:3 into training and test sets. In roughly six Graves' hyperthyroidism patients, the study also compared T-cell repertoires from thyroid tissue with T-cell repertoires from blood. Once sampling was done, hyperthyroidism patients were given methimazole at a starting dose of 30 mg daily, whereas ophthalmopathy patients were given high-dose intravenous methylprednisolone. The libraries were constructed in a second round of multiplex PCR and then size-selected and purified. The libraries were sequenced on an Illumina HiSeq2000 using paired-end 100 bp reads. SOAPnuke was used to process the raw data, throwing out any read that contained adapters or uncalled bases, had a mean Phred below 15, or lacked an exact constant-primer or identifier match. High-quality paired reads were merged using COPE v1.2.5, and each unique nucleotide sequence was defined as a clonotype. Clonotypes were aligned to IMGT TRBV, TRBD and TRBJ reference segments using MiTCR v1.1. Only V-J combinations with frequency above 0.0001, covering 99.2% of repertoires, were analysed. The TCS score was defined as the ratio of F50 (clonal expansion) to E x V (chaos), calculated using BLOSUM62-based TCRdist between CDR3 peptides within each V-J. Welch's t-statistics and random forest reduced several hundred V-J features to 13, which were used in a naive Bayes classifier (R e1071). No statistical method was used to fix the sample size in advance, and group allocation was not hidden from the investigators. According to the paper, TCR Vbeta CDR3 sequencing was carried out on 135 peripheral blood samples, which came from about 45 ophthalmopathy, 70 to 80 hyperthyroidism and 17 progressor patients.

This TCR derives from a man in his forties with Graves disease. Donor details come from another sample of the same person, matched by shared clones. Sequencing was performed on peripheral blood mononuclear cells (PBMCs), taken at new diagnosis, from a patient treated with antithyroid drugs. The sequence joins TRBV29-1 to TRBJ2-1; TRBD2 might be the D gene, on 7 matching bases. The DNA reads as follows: TGCAGCGTGCAGTCGGGGGGCACCTACAATGAGCAGTTCTTC. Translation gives CSVQSGGTYNEQFF.